This T cell receptor beta chain emerged from a study of shared clonotypes between healthy human individuals. Study as a whole: The donors, two women and three men, were aged 18 to 49.

Germline V gene data show CDR1 as MDHEN and CDR2 as SYDVKM. The germline V and J ends were trimmed by 1 base and 0 bases, with 6 bases remaining between them. There are 15 residues in the CDR3. The investigators split CD4+ cells into a CD45RA+ naive subset and a CD45RA-negative memory subset. Every subset had its genomic DNA shared out evenly among several immunoSEQ plates. The repertoire was sequenced with immunoSEQ multiplex PCR; TCRdb's copy has only in-frame clones and lacks some. The sample carries about 600,000 clones, around 97% recorded once. The chain combines TRBV28 with TRBJ2-2; no definite D call. This sequence originates from a woman aged 30 to 39 in good health. Sequences were obtained from naive CD4+ T cells sorted from blood. Subset specified: CD45RA+ positively selected. The CDR3, as DNA: TGTGCCAGCAGTTTATACAGCTCGAACACCGGGGAGCTGTTTTTT. Translation: CASSLYSSNTGELFF.